The rows below give T cell receptor beta chains drawn from one sample of a study of CD8 T cells in ankylosing spondylitis. TCRdb re-analysed the 5' RACE reads in MiXCR, keeping a single row per CDR3 protein. The sample shows around 770,000 distinct CDR3 sequences, over 15% of them seen only once. The sequenced material came from blood, either unsorted or a sorted T cell fraction (not recorded which). The receptor source for this set is a male donor with ankylosing spondylitis. CDR3s include the opening cysteine and the closing phenylalanine or tryptophan. Fields, in order: CDR3 protein, CDR3 DNA, J gene, clone size, D gene, V gene. A D gene is named only where the DNA matches it firmly. Size tells how often a clone was seen (once, few, many) or the class of an expanded clone, and some rows leave it out.

CASSIGQGTEAFF,TGTGCCAGCAGTATCGGACAGGGCACTGAAGCTTTCTTT,TRBJ1-1,many,TRBD1,TRBV12-3/TRBV12-4
CASSQEWTYEQYF,TGTGCCAGCAGCCAAGAATGGACCTACGAGCAGTACTTC,TRBJ2-7,few,-,TRBV3-1
CASSPLGVGRTYEQYF,TGTGCCAGCAGCCCCCTCGGGGTTGGGAGGACCTACGAGCAGTACTTC,TRBJ2-7,-,-,TRBV6-2/TRBV6-3
CASSYGGWADGGELFF,TGTGCCAGCAGTTATGGGGGATGGGCCGACGGCGGGGAGCTGTTTTTT,TRBJ2-2,few,-,TRBV6-2/TRBV6-3
CATSDLGDRDQETQYF,TGTGCCACCAGTGATTTGGGGGACAGGGACCAAGAGACCCAGTACTTC,TRBJ2-5,few,TRBD1,TRBV24-1
CAFHFPPTEAFF,TGTGCCTTCCACTTCCCCCCCACTGAAGCTTTCTTT,TRBJ1-1,few,-,TRBV7-9
CASSSPGPRYF,TGTGCCAGCAGTTCTCCGGGACCCCGGTACTTC,TRBJ2-7,-,-,TRBV28
CASSRLGSAGVDGYTF,TGTGCCAGCAGTCGGCTGGGTTCGGCGGGGGTCGATGGCTACACCTTC,TRBJ1-2,-,-,TRBV12-3/TRBV12-4
CASSTWTGSGNTIYF,TGCGCCAGCAGCACCTGGACAGGGTCTGGAAACACCATATATTTT,TRBJ1-3,-,TRBD1,TRBV5-1
CASSPTRTGSGNTIYF,TGTGCCAGCAGTCCTACCAGGACAGGCTCTGGAAACACCATATATTTT,TRBJ1-3,-,TRBD1,TRBV6-1
CSATLTGQTWGSPLHF,TGCAGTGCTACCCTGACCGGACAGACGTGGGGTTCACCCCTCCACTTT,TRBJ1-6,-,-,TRBV20-1
CASSYEPLKLAEWGTDTQYF,TGTGCCAGCAGTTACGAACCCCTCAAACTAGCGGAGTGGGGCACAGATACGCAGTATTTT,TRBJ2-3,few,TRBD2,TRBV6-2/TRBV6-3
CAADRGLYGEQYF,TGTGCCGCCGACAGGGGGCTTTATGGTGAGCAGTACTTC,TRBJ2-7,few,TRBD1,TRBV30
CASSAQQNNEQFF,TGTGCCAGCAGCGCCCAGCAGAACAATGAGCAGTTCTTC,TRBJ2-1,-,-,TRBV7-6
CASCLGQASYNEQFF,TGTGCCAGCTGCCTCGGACAGGCTTCCTACAATGAGCAGTTCTTC,TRBJ2-1,-,TRBD1,TRBV2
CSASGHLTDTQYF,TGCAGTGCTAGCGGGCACCTCACAGATACGCAGTATTTT,TRBJ2-3,-,-,TRBV20-1
CASSPSAPGKTQYF,TGTGCCAGCAGCCCTAGCGCACCCGGGAAGACCCAGTACTTC,TRBJ2-5,-,-,TRBV5-6
CASAWAGARYNEQFF,TGTGCCAGCGCATGGGCGGGGGCTCGATACAATGAGCAGTTCTTC,TRBJ2-1,few,-,TRBV11-1
CASSLDRGHDQPQHF,TGCGCCAGCAGCTTGGACAGGGGGCATGATCAGCCCCAGCATTTT,TRBJ1-5,many,TRBD1,TRBV5-1
CASSLEGREHGTHEQFF,TGTGCCAGCAGCTTAGAGGGCAGGGAGCATGGGACGCATGAGCAGTTCTTC,TRBJ2-1,-,-,TRBV7-9
CASSLNTLGFNEQFF,TGCGCCAGCAGCTTGAATACATTAGGTTTCAATGAGCAGTTCTTC,TRBJ2-1,-,-,TRBV5-1
CASTLSVTYGYTF,TGTGCCAGCACCCTTTCCGTTACCTATGGCTACACCTTC,TRBJ1-2,-,-,TRBV12-3/TRBV12-4
CASSRQGSSYNEQFF,TGTGCCAGCTCAAGACAGGGCAGCTCCTACAATGAGCAGTTCTTC,TRBJ2-1,few,TRBD1,TRBV18
CASSQETGLVLNEQYF,TGTGCCAGCAGCCAGGAGACAGGGCTTGTCTTGAACGAGCAGTACTTC,TRBJ2-7,few,TRBD1,TRBV3-1
CASSPRDRDSYEQYF,TGTGCCAGCAGTCCCCGGGACAGGGACTCCTACGAGCAGTACTTC,TRBJ2-7,-,TRBD1,TRBV6-2/TRBV6-3
CASSPRLAGGGNEQFF,TGTGCCAGCAGTCCTCGACTAGCGGGGGGGGGCAATGAGCAGTTCTTC,TRBJ2-1,many,TRBD2,TRBV9
CASSDGRGVSPLHF,TGTGCCAGCAGCGATGGACGGGGGGTTTCACCCCTCCACTTT,TRBJ1-6,-,-,TRBV6-1
CSAGRDKWVGVGYTF,TGCAGTGCTGGCCGGGACAAGTGGGTTGGGGTTGGCTACACCTTC,TRBJ1-2,few,-,TRBV20-1
CASSPTQIQDTEAFF,TGCGCCAGCAGCCCTACCCAAATTCAGGACACTGAAGCTTTCTTT,TRBJ1-1,-,-,TRBV4-1
CASSPFGTGVNTIYF,TGTGCCAGCAGCCCTTTCGGGACAGGGGTGAACACCATATATTTT,TRBJ1-3,few,TRBD1,TRBV9
CASSGGLNNEQFF,TGTGCCAGCAGCGGCGGACTTAACAATGAGCAGTTCTTC,TRBJ2-1,-,-,TRBV7-8
CASSLPGQEHYGYTF,TGCGCCAGCAGCTTACCGGGACAGGAGCACTATGGCTACACCTTC,TRBJ1-2,few,TRBD1,TRBV5-1
CASSSRRESNEQFF,TGTGCCAGCAGTTCCCGTCGGGAGAGCAATGAGCAGTTCTTC,TRBJ2-1,few,-,TRBV12-3/TRBV12-4
CASSLPGVEAFF,TGTGCCAGCAGTTTGCCAGGGGTGGAAGCTTTCTTT,TRBJ1-1,-,-,TRBV12-3/TRBV12-4
CASSSKNQNTEAFF,TGTGCCAGCAGCTCGAAGAACCAGAACACTGAAGCTTTCTTT,TRBJ1-1,-,-,TRBV7-9
CASSSDGTGAEAFF,TGCGCCAGCAGCTCCGACGGGACAGGGGCTGAAGCTTTCTTT,TRBJ1-1,few,TRBD1,TRBV5-1
CASDSGNQPQHF,TGTGCCAGCGACAGTGGTAATCAGCCCCAGCATTTT,TRBJ1-5,-,-,TRBV2
CASSLQRGNTGELFF,TGTGCCAGCAGTCTTCAGCGGGGTAACACCGGGGAGCTGTTTTTT,TRBJ2-2,many,TRBD2,TRBV12-3/TRBV12-4
CASSKGASGTYNEQFF,TGCGCCAGCAGCAAAGGGGCTAGCGGAACCTACAATGAGCAGTTCTTC,TRBJ2-1,-,TRBD2,TRBV4-3
CSVESRSSYNEQFF,TGCAGCGTTGAATCCAGAAGCTCCTACAATGAGCAGTTCTTC,TRBJ2-1,few,-,TRBV29-1
CASSQGGGGRDTDTQYF,TGCGCCAGCAGCCAAGGTGGAGGTGGGAGGGACACAGATACGCAGTATTTT,TRBJ2-3,-,TRBD2,TRBV4-3
CASSPLPGQGSYEQYF,TGTGCCAGCAGCCCCCTGCCGGGACAGGGGAGCTACGAGCAGTACTTC,TRBJ2-7,-,TRBD1,TRBV3-1